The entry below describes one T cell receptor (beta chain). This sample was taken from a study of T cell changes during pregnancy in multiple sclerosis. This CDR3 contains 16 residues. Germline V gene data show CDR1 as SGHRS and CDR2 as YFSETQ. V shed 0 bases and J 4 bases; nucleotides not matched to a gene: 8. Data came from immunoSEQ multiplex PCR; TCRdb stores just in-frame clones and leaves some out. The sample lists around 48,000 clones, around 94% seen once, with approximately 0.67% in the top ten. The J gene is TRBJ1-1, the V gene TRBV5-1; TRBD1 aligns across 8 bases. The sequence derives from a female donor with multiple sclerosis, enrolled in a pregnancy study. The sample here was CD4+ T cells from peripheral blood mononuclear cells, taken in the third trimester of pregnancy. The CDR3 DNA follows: TGCGCCAGCAGCTTGGCACAGGGGGGAGTTAGCACTGAAGCTTTCTTT. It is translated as CASSLAQGGVSTEAFF.